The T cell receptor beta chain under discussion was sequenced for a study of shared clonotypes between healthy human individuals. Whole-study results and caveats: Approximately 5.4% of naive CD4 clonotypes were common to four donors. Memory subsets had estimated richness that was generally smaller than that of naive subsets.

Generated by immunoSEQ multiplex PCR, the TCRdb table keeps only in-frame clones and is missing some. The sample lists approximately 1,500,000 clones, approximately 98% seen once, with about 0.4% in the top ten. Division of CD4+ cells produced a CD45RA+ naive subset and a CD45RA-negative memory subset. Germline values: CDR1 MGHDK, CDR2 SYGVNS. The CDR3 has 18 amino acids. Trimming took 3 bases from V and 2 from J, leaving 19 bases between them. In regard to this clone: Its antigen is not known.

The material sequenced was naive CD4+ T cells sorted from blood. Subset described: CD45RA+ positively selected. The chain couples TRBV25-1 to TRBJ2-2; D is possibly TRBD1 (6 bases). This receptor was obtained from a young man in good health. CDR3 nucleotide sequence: TGTGCCAGCAGTGATCCGGGCTGGGGGCGACTTAACACCGGGGAGCTGTTTTTT. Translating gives CASSDPGWGRLNTGELFF.